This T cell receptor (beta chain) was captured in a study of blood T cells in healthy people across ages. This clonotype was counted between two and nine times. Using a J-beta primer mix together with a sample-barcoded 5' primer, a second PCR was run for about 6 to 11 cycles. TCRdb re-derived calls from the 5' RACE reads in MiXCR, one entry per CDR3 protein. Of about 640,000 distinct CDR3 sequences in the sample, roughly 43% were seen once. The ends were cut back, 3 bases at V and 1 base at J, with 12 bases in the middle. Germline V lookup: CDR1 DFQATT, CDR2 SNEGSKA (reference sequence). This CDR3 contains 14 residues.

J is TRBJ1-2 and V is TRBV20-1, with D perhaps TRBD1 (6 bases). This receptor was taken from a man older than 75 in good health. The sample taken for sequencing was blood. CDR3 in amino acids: CSASDRRRNYGYTF. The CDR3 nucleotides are TGCAGTGCTAGCGACAGGAGGCGTAACTATGGCTACACCTTC.